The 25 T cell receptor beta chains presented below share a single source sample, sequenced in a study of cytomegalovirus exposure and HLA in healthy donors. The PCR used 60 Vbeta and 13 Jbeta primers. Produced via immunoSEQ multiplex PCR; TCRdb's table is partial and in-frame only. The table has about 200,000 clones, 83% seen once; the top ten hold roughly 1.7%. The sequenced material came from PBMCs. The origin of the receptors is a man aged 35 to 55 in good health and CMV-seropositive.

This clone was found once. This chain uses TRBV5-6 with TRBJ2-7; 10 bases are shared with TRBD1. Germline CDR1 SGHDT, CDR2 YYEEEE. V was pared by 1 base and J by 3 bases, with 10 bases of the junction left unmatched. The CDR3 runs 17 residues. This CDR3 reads CASSLTKRDRGRYEQYF. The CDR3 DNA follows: TGTGCCAGCAGCTTGACGAAAAGGGACAGGGGTCGCTACGAGCAGTACTTC.

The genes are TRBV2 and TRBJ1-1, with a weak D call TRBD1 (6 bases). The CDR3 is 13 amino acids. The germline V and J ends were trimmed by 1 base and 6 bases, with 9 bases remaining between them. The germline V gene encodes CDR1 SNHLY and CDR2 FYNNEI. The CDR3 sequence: CASSEVKGAEAFF. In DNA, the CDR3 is TGTGCCAGCAGTGAAGTTAAGGGGGCTGAAGCTTTCTTT.

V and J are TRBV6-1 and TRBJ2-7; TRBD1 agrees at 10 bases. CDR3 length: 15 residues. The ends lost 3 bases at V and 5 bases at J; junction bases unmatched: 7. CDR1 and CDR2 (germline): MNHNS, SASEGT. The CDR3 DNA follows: TGTGCCAGCAGTGACCCGGGACAGGGGTTCCACGAGCAGTACTTC. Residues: CASSDPGQGFHEQYF.

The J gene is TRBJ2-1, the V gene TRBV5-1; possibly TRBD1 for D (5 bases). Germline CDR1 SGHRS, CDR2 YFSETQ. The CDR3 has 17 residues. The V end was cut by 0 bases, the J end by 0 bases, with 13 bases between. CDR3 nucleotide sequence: TGCGCCAGCAGCTTGGGCTTGAGACAGAGCTCCTACAATGAGCAGTTCTTC. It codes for CASSLGLRQSSYNEQFF.

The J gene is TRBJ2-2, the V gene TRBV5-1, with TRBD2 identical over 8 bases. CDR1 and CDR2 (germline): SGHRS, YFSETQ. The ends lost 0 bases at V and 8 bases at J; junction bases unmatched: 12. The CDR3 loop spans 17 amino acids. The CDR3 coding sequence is TGCGCCAGCAGCTTGGCCTCGGCGGGGGGATCATCAGGGGAGCTGTTTTTT. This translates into CASSLASAGGSSGELFF. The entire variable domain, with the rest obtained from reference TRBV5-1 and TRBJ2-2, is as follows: KAGVTQTPRYLIKTRGQQVTLSCSPISGHRSVSWYQQTPGQGLQFLFEYFSETQRNKGNFPGRFSGRQFSNSRSEMNVSTLELGDSALYLCASSLASAGGSSGELFFGEGSRLTVL.

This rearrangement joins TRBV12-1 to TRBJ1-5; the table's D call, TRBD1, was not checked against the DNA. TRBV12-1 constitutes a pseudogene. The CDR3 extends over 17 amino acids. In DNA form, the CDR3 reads TGTGCCAGCAGCTTTGGTGGGGACAGGGGTGACAATCAGCCCCAGCATTTT. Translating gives CASSFGGDRGDNQPQHF.

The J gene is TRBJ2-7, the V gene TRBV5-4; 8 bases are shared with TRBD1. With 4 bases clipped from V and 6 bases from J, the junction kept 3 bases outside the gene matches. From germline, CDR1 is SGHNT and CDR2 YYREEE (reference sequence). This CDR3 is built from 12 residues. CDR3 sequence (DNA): TGTGCCAGCAGCCGACAGGGGAGCGAGCAGTACTTC. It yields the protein CASSRQGSEQYF.

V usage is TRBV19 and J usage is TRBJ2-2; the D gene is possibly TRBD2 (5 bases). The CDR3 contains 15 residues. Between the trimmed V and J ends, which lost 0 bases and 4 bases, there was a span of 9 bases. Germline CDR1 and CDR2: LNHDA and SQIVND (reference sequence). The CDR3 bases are TGTGCCAGTAGTATAGAACAGAGGGTCACCGGGGAGCTGTTTTTT. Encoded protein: CASSIEQRVTGELFF.

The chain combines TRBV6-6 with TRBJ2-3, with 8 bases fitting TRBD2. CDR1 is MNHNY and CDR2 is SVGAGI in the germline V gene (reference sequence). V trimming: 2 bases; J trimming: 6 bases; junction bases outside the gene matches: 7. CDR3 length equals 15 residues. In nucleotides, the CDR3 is TGTGCCAGCAGTTACCGCGGGAGGAGTCCCGATACGCAGTATTTT. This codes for CASSYRGRSPDTQYF.

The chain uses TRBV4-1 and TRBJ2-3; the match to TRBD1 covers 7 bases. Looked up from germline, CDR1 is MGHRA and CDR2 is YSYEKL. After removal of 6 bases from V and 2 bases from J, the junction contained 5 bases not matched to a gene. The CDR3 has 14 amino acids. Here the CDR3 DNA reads TGCGCCAGCAGAGGGACAGTGACCACAGATACGCAGTATTTT. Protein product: CASRGTVTTDTQYF.

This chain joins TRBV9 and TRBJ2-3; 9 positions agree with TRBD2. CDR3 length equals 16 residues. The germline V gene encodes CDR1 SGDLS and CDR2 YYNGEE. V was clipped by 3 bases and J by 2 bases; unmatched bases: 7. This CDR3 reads CASSARAGGPTDTQYF. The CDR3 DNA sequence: TGTGCCAGCAGCGCCCGAGCGGGGGGCCCCACAGATACGCAGTATTTT.

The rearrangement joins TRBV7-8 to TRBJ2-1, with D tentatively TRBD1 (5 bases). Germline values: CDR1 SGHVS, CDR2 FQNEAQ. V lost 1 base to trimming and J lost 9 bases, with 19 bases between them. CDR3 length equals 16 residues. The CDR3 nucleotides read TGTGCCAGCAGCTTAGGCAGGGCTTACCCTTCGAGTGAGCAGTTCTTC. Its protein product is CASSLGRAYPSSEQFF.

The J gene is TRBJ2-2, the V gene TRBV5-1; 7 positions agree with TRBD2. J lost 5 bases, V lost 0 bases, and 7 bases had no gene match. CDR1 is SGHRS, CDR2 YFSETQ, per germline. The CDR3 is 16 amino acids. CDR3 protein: CASSLVSSGTTGELFF. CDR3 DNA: TGCGCCAGCAGCTTGGTTTCTAGCGGAACGACCGGGGAGCTGTTTTTT.

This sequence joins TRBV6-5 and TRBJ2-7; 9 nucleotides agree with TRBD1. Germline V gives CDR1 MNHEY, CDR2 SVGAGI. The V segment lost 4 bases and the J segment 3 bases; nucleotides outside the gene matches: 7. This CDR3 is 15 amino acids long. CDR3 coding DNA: TGTGCCAGCAGTTGGGGGACAGGGCACCACTACGAGCAGTACTTC. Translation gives CASSWGTGHHYEQYF.

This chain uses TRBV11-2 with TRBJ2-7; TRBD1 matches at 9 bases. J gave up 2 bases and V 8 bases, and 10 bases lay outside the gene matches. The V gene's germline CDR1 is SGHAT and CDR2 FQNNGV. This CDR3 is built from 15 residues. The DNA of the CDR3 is TGTGCCAGCCGCAACACATGGGACAGGGCCTACGAGCAGTACTTC. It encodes CASRNTWDRAYEQYF.

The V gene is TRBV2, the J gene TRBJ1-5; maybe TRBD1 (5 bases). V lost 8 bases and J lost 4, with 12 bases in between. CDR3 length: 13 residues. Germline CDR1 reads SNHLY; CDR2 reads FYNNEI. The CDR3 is CASYGQPNQPQHF. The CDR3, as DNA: TGTGCCAGCTATGGACAACCAAATCAGCCCCAGCATTTT.

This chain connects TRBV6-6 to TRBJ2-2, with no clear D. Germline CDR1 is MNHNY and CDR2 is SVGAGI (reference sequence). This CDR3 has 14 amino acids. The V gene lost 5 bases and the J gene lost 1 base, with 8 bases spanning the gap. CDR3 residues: CASSPSMNTGELFF. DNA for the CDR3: TGTGCCAGCAGTCCATCAATGAACACCGGGGAGCTGTTTTTT.

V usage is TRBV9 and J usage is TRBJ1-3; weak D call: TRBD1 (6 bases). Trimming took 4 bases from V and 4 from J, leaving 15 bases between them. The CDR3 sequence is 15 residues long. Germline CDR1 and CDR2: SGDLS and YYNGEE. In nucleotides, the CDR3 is TGTGCCAGCAGCACAGGCCTGGGACAAGGAAACACCATATATTTT. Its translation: CASSTGLGQGNTIYF.

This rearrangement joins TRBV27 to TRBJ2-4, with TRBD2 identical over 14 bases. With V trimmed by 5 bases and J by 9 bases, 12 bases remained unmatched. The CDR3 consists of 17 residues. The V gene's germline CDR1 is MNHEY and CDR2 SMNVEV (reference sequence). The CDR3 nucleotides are TGTGCCAGCAGTCCCCCCGGGACTAGCGGGAGCGGAGGCATTCAGTACTTC. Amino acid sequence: CASSPPGTSGSGGIQYF.

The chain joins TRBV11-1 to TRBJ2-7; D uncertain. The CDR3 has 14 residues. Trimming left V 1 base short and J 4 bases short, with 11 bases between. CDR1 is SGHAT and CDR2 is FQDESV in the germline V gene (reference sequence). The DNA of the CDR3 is TGTGCCAGCAGCTTAGAAGGAGCCGGTTACGAGCAGTACTTC. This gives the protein CASSLEGAGYEQYF.

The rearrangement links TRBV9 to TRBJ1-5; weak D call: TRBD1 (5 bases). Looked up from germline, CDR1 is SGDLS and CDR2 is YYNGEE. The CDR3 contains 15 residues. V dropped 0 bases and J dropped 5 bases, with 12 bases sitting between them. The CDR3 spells CASSVGPRVDQPQHF. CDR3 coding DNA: TGTGCCAGCAGCGTAGGTCCCAGGGTCGATCAGCCCCAGCATTTT.

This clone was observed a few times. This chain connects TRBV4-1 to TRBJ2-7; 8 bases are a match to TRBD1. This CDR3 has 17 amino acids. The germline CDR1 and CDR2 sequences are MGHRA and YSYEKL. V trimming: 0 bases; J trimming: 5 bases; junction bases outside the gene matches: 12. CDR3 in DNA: TGCGCCAGCAGCCAAGATTTCGGCAGGGGGCCTCGGAACGAGCAGTACTTC. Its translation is CASSQDFGRGPRNEQYF.

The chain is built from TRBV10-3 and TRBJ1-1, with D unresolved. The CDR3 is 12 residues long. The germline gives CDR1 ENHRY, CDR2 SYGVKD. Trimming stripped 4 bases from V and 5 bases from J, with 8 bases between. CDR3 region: CAISGPGTEAFF. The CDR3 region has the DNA TGTGCCATCAGTGGACCGGGGACTGAAGCTTTCTTT.

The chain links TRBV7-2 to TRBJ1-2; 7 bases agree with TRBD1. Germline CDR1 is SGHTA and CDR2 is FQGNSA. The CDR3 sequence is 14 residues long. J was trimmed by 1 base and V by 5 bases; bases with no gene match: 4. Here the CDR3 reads CASSAGTVNYGYTF. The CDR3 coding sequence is TGTGCCAGCAGCGCCGGGACAGTTAACTATGGCTACACCTTC.

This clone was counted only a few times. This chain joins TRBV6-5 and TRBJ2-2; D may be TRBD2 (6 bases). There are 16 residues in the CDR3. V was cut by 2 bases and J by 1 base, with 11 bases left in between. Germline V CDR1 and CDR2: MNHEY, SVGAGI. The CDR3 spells CASSYKAGWNTGELFF. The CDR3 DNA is TGTGCCAGCAGTTACAAGGCGGGATGGAACACCGGGGAGCTGTTTTTT.